Listed below are T cell receptor beta chains from one sample, sequenced in a study of neoadjuvant nivolumab and ipilimumab in lung cancer. The method was immunoSEQ multiplex PCR; TCRdb's version includes in-frame clones alone and lacks a portion of them. The table includes around 19,000 clones, 80% to 90% detected once. Sequencing used peripheral blood, obtained before neoadjuvant nivolumab, alone or with ipilimumab. These receptor sequences come from an adult with non-small cell lung cancer. The CDR3 runs from the conserved cysteine through the conserved F or W. Each record gives: clone size, D gene, V gene, J gene, CDR3 DNA, CDR3 protein. The D gene is left open where the match is weak. Clone size is stated in some rows and not others, as once, few, many or a class when expanded.

>NA|NA|TRBV5-1|TRBJ2-5
TGCGCCAGCAGCTTGCGGGTAGAGACCCAGTACTTC
CASSLRVETQYF
>NA|NA|TRBV29-1|TRBJ1-2
TGCAGCGTTAGCCCCGCGGCGGGAACTAACTATGGCTACACCTTC
CSVSPAAGTNYGYTF
>NA|NA|TRBV6-5|TRBJ2-7
TGTGCCAGCAGTTACTCGAAAGGCTACGAGCAGTACTTC
CASSYSKGYEQYF
>NA|TRBD2|TRBV18|TRBJ2-7
TGTGCCAGCTCACCCGGGACTAGCCGCGACGAGCAGTACTTC
CASSPGTSRDEQYF
>NA|NA|TRBV5-5|TRBJ1-2
TGTGCCAGCAGCTTAACTTCTGCTTCAGCCTATGGCTACACCTTC
CASSLTSASAYGYTF
>NA|NA|TRBV6-1|TRBJ1-5
TGTGCCAGCAGGGAACAGGGAATGAAAAGCAATCAGCCCCAGCATTTT
CASREQGMKSNQPQHF
>NA|NA|TRBV30|TRBJ1-1
TGTGCCTGGAGTCCCGGGCAGGGGAGCACTGAAGCTTTCTTT
CAWSPGQGSTEAFF
>NA|NA|TRBV5-5|TRBJ2-1
TGTGCCAGCAGCTTGTTGGCACAGCCCAACGCCTACAATGAGCAGTTCTTC
CASSLLAQPNAYNEQFF
>few|NA|TRBV19|TRBJ1-1
TGTGCCAGTAGGTTCGCAGGGGCCATGAACACTGAAGCTTTCTTT
CASRFAGAMNTEAFF
>NA|NA|TRBV7-9|TRBJ2-1
TGTGCCAGCAGCATCTTAACCGGGGGCTCCTACAATGAGCAGTTCTTC
CASSILTGGSYNEQFF
>NA|NA|TRBV18|TRBJ2-5
TGTGCCAGCTCGCGGCGGCAAGAGACCCAGTACTTC
CASSRRQETQYF
>few|NA|TRBV7-2|TRBJ1-5
TGTGCCAGCAGCACCAGAGTAGGACAGCCCCAGCATTTT
CASSTRVGQPQHF
>NA|NA|TRBV6-5|TRBJ2-3
TGTGCCAGCAGTTACGACCCGGGGGTCCCAGATACGCAGTATTTT
CASSYDPGVPDTQYF
>NA|TRBD1|TRBV7-9|TRBJ2-7
TGTGCCAGCAGGCAGGGGGATTCCTACGAGCAGTACTTC
CASRQGDSYEQYF
>NA|NA|TRBV30|TRBJ2-1
TGTGCCTGGAACAGGGAGGCCTACAATGAGCAGTTCTTC
CAWNREAYNEQFF
>NA|NA|TRBV4-2|TRBJ1-1
TGTGCCAGCAGCCAAGACAACACTGAAGCTTTCTTT
CASSQDNTEAFF
>few|TRBD1|TRBV18|TRBJ1-5
TGTGCCAGCTCACCACGCCGGGACAGACATGAGTATAGCAATCAGCCCCAGCATTTT
CASSPRRDRHEYSNQPQHF
>NA|TRBD1|TRBV5-1|TRBJ2-5
TGCGCCAGCGCACAGGGGTCGGAGACCCAGTACTTC
CASAQGSETQYF